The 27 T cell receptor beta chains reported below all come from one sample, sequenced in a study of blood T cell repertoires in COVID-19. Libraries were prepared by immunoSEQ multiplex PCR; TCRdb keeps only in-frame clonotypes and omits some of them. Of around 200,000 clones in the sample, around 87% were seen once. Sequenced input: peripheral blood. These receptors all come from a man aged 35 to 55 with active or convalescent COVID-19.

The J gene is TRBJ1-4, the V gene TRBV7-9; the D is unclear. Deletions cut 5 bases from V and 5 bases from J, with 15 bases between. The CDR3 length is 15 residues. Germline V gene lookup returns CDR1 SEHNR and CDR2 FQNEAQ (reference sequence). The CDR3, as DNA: TGTGCCAGCAGCCCCGCTGGCGGCAAAAATGAAAAACTGTTTTTT. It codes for CASSPAGGKNEKLFF.

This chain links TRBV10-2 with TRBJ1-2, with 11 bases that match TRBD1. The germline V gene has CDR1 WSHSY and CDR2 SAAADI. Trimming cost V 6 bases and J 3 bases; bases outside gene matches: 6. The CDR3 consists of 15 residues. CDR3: CASREGQGADYGYTF. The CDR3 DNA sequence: TGCGCCAGCAGGGAAGGACAGGGGGCTGACTATGGCTACACCTTC.

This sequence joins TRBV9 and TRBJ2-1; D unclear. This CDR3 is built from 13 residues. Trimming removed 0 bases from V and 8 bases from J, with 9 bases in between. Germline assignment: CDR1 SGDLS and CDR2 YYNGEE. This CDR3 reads CASSVAVSHEQFF. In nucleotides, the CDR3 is TGTGCCAGCAGCGTAGCTGTCTCCCATGAGCAGTTCTTC.

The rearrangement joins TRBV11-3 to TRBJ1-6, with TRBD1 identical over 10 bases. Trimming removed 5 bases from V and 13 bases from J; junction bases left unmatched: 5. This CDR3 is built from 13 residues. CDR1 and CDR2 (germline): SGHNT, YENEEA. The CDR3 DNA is TGTGCCAGCAGCCTGGGACAGGGGATGCCCCTCCACTTT. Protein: CASSLGQGMPLHF. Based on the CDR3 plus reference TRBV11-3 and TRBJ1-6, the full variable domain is EAGVVQSPRYKIIEKKQPVAFWCNPISGHNTLYWYLQNLGQGPELLIRYENEEAVDDSQLPKDRFSAERLKGVDSTLKIQPAELGDSAVYLCASSLGQGMPLHFGNGTRLTVT.

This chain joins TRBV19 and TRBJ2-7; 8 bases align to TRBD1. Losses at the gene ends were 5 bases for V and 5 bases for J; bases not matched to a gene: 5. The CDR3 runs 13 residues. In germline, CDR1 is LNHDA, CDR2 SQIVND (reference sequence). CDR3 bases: TGTGCCAGTAGTCTCCCGACAGGGGACGAGCAGTACTTC. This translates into CASSLPTGDEQYF.

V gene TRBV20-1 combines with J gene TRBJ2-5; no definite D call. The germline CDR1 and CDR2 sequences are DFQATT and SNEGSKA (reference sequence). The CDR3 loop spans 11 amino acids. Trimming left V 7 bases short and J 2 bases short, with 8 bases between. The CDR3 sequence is CSVRQQETQYF. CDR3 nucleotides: TGCAGTGTGAGGCAGCAAGAGACCCAGTACTTC.

CDR3 sequence (DNA): TGTGCCAGTAGTATGGCGGGGGGCTACACCTTC. Translation gives CASSMAGGYTF. The chain is built from TRBV19 and TRBJ1-2; D unresolved. V lost 3 bases, J lost 8 bases, and 7 bases lay in between. Germline CDR1 is LNHDA and CDR2 is SQIVND (reference sequence). This CDR3 comprises 11 residues.

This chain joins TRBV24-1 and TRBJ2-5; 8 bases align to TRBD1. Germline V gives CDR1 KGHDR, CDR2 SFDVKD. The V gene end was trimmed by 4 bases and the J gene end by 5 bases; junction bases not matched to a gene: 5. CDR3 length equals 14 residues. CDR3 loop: CATSDATGVETQYF. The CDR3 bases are TGTGCCACCAGTGACGCGACAGGGGTGGAGACCCAGTACTTC.

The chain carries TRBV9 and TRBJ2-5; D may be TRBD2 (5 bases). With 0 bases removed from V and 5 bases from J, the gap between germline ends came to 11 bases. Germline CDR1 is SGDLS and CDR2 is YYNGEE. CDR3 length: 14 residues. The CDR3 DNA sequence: TGTGCCAGCAGCGTAGGACGAGGGATGGAGACCCAGTACTTC. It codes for CASSVGRGMETQYF.

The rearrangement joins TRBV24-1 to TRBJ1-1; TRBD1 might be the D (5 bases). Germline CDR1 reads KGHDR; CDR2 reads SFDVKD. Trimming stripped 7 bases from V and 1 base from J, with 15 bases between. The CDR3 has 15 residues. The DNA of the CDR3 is TGTGCCACCAGACAAGGGCAGGGCACGAACACTGAAGCTTTCTTT. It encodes CATRQGQGTNTEAFF.

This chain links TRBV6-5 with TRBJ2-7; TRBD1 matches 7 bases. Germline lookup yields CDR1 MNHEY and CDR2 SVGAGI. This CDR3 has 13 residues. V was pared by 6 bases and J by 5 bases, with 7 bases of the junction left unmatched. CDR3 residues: CASRPTGIDEQYF. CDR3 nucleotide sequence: TGTGCCAGCAGACCGACAGGGATTGACGAGCAGTACTTC.

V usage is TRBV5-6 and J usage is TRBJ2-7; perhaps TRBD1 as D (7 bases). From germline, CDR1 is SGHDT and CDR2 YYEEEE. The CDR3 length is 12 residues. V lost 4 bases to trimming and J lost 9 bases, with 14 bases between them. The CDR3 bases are TGTGCCAGCAGCCGCCAGGGGGGTGGGCAGTACTTC. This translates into CASSRQGGGQYF.

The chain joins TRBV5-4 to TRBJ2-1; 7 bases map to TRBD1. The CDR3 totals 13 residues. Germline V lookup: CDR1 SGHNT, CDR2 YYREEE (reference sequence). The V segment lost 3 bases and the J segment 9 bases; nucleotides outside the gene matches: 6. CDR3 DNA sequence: TGTGCCAGCAGCTCGACAGGGTATAGTGAGCAGTTCTTC. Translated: CASSSTGYSEQFF.

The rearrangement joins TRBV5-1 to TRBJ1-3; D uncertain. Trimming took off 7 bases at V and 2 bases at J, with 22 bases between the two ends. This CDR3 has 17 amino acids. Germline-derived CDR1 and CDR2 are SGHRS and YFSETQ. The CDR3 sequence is CASGLNPSGRTGNTIYF. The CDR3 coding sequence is TGCGCCAGCGGGCTGAATCCCTCCGGGAGGACTGGAAACACCATATATTTT. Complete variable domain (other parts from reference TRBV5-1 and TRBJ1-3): KAGVTQTPRYLIKTRGQQVTLSCSPISGHRSVSWYQQTPGQGLQFLFEYFSETQRNKGNFPGRFSGRQFSNSRSEMNVSTLELGDSALYLCASGLNPSGRTGNTIYFGEGSWLTVV.

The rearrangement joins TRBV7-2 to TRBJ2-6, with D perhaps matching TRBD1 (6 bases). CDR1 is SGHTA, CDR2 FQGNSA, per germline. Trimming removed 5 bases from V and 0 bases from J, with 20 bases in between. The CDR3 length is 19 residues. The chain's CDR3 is CASSPTLAGASSGANVLTF. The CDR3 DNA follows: TGTGCCAGCAGCCCTACCCTCGCAGGGGCCAGCTCTGGGGCCAACGTCCTGACTTTC. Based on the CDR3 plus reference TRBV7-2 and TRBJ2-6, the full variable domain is GAGVSQSPSNKVTEKGKDVELRCDPISGHTALYWYRQSLGQGLEFLIYFQGNSAPDKSGLPSDRFSAERTGGSVSTLTIQRTQQEDSAVYLCASSPTLAGASSGANVLTFGAGSRLTVL.

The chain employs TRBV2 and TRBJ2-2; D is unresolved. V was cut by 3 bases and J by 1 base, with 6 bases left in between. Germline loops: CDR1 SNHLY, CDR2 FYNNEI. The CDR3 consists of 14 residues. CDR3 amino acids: CASSDRLNTGELFF. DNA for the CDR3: TGTGCCAGCAGTGACAGGCTGAACACCGGGGAGCTGTTTTTT.

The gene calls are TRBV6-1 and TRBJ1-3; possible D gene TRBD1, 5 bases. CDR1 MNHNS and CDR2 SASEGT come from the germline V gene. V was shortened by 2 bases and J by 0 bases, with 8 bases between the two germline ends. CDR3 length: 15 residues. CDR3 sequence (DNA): TGTGCCAGCAGTGAACGGGGGAGCTCTGGAAACACCATATATTTT. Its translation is CASSERGSSGNTIYF.

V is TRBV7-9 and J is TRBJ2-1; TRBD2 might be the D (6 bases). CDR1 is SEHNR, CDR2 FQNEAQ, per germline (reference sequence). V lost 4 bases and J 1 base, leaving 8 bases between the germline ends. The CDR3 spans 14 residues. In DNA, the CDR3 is TGTGCCAGCAGCTCGGGGGATTCCTACAATGAGCAGTTCTTC. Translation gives CASSSGDSYNEQFF. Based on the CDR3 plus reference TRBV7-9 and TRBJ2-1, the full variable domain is DTGVSQNPRHKITKRGQNVTFRCDPISEHNRLYWYRQTLGQGPEFLTYFQNEAQLEKSRLLSDRFSAERPKGSFSTLEIQRTEQGDSAMYLCASSSGDSYNEQFFGPGTRLTVL.

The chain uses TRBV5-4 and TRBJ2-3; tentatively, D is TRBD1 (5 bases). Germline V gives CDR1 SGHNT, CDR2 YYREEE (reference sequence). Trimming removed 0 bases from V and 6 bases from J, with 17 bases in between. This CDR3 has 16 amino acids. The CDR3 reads CASSLAPGMGYDTQYF. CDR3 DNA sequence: TGTGCCAGCAGCTTGGCCCCAGGGATGGGTTACGATACGCAGTATTTT.

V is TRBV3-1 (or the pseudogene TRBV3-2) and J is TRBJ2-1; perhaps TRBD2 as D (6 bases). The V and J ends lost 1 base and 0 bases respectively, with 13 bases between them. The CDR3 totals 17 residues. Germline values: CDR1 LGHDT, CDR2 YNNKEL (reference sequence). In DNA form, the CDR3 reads TGTGCCAGCAGCCAAGTTTCTGCGGGGAGCTCCTACAATGAGCAGTTCTTC. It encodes CASSQVSAGSSYNEQFF.

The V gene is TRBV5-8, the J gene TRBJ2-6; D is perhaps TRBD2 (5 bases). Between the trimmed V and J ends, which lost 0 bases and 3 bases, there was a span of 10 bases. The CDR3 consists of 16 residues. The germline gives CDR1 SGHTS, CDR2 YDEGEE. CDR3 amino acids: CASSLGRGGGANVLTF. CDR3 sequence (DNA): TGTGCCAGCAGCTTGGGGCGCGGAGGTGGGGCCAACGTCCTGACTTTC.

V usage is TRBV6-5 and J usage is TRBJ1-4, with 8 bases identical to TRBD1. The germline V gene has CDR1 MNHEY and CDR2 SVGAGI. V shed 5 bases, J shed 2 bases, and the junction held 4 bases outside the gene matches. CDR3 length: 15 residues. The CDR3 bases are TGTGCCAGCAGTCTGCAGGGGGCCACTAATGAAAAACTGTTTTTT. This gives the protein CASSLQGATNEKLFF.

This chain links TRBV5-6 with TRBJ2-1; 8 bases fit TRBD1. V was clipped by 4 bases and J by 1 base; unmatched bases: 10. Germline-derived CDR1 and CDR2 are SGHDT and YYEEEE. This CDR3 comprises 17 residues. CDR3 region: CASSGTTGVLSYNEQFF. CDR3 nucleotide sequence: TGTGCCAGCAGCGGGACGACAGGGGTTTTATCCTACAATGAGCAGTTCTTC.

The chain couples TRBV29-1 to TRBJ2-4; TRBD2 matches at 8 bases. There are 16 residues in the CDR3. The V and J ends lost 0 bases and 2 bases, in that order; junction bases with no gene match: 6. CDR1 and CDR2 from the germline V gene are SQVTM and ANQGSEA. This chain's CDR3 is CSVEDQAGVSKNIQYF. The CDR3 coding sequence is TGCAGCGTTGAAGATCAAGCGGGGGTGTCCAAAAACATTCAGTACTTC. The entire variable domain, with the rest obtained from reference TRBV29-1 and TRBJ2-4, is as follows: SAVISQKPSRDICQRGTSLTIQCQVDSQVTMMFWYRQQPGQSLTLIATANQGSEATYESGFVIDKFPISRPNLTFSTLTVSNMSPEDSSIYLCSVEDQAGVSKNIQYFGAGTRLSVL.

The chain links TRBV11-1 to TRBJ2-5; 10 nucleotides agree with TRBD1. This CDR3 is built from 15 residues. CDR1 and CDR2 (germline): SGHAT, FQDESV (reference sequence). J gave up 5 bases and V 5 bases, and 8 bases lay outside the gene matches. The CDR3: CASSPQTGGVETQYF. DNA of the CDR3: TGTGCCAGCAGCCCGCAGACAGGGGGCGTTGAGACCCAGTACTTC.

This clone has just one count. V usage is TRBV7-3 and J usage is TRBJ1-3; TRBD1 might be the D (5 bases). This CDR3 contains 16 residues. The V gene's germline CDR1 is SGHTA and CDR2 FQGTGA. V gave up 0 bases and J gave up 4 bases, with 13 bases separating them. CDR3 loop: CASSLTAGFLGNTIYF. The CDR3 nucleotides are TGTGCCAGCAGCTTAACCGCAGGGTTTCTCGGAAACACCATATATTTT.

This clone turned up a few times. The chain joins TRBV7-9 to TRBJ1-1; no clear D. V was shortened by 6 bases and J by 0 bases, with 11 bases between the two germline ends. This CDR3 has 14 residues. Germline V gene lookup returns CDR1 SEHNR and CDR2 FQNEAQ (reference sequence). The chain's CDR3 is CASSSARVNTEAFF. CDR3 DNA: TGTGCCAGCAGTTCGGCACGGGTGAACACTGAAGCTTTCTTT. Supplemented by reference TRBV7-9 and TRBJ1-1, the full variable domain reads DTGVSQNPRHKITKRGQNVTFRCDPISEHNRLYWYRQTLGQGPEFLTYFQNEAQLEKSRLLSDRFSAERPKGSFSTLEIQRTEQGDSAMYLCASSSARVNTEAFFGQGTRLTVV.